This T cell receptor (beta chain) came from a study of blood T cell repertoires in COVID-19. Under the authors' procedure: The authors estimated nucleated cell counts from reference gene primer amplification. The method was immunoSEQ multiplex PCR; TCRdb's version includes in-frame clones alone and lacks a portion of them. V and J calls and clone size follow that table, whereas D and trimming were derived from the DNA. The sample carries more than 450,000 clones, roughly 87% recorded once. V was trimmed by 2 bases and J by 6 bases, leaving 25 bases between them. Germline values: CDR1 SEHNR, CDR2 FQNEAQ (reference sequence). The CDR3 consists of 18 residues.

This sequence originates from a woman aged 18-29 years who had recovered from COVID-19. V is TRBV7-9 and J is TRBJ1-1, with D maybe TRBD1 (5 bases). What was sequenced was PBMCs or T cells enriched from blood (not recorded which). CDR3 nucleotide sequence: TGTGCCAGCAGCTTATCCAGTCGTAAAACCCAGGGTTATGCTGAAGCTTTCTTT. As protein: CASSLSSRKTQGYAEAFF.